This T cell receptor (beta chain) came from a study of graft-versus-host responses after intestinal transplantation. Study results and caveats: High graft-versus-host to host-versus-graft clonal ratios were seen in allografts of patients with graft-donor T cell macrochimerism.

As regards this clone: Antigen: not known.

Assay used: immunoSEQ multiplex PCR; TCRdb lists only in-frame clones, some missing. The table has tens of thousands of clones, roughly nine tenths seen once. Trimming stripped 0 bases from V and 8 bases from J, with 8 bases between. The CDR3 loop spans 13 amino acids. Germline-derived CDR1 and CDR2 are MGHRA and YSYEKL. The receptor comes from a human donor who received an intestinal transplant. The sample was unstimulated CD8+ T cells sorted from spleen or lymph node cells, taken before intestinal transplant. This chain uses TRBV4-1 with TRBJ2-1; D not resolved. CDR3: CASSQEETYEQFF. The CDR3, as DNA: TGCGCCAGCAGCCAAGAGGAGACCTATGAGCAGTTCTTC.